This T cell receptor (beta chain) was sequenced during a study of cytomegalovirus exposure and HLA in healthy donors. Sequenced by immunoSEQ multiplex PCR; TCRdb stores in-frame clones only, minus some. The sample lists about 140,000 clones; more than 75% were seen once. The sequence came from a young man in good health and CMV-seropositive. The sequenced sample was PBMCs.

CDR3 DNA: TGTGCCAGCAGAACCCGGGTGGCGGATGAAGCTTTCTTT. It yields the protein CASRTRVADEAFF. The V call is TRBV6-5, the J call TRBJ1-1; D gene uncertain. The V gene lost 6 bases and the J gene lost 7 bases, with 15 bases spanning the gap. Per germline, CDR1 MNHEY and CDR2 SVGAGI. There are 13 residues in the CDR3.